The clone carrying this TCR beta chain has a handful of counts. Authors' data handling: Using reference gene primer amplification, nucleated cell counts were estimated. Data came from immunoSEQ multiplex PCR; TCRdb stores just in-frame clones and leaves some out. The V and J calls and clone size are taken from that table; D and trimming were inferred from the DNA. The sample has more than 110,000 clones; 79% are singletons. These data come from a study of blood T cell repertoires in COVID-19. Study-wide background: Both acute and convalescent COVID-19 samples were obtained from the United States, Italy and Spain.

Trimming removed 6 bases from V and 5 bases from J; junction bases left unmatched: 3. The CDR3 is 13 amino acids. Sequenced sample: peripheral blood. This chain uses TRBV12-3 or TRBV12-4 with TRBJ1-1; 10 nucleotides line up with TRBD1. The receptor's source is a man between 60 and 75 years old with acute or convalescent COVID-19. In DNA form, the CDR3 reads TGTGCCAGCAGCCGGGACAGGGGTACTGAAGCTTTCTTT. Encoded protein: CASSRDRGTEAFF.